These 21 T cell receptor beta chains were sequenced from one sample in a study of shared clonotypes between healthy human individuals. Sequencing was performed with immunoSEQ multiplex PCR; in TCRdb, only in-frame clones are kept and a portion is missing. The repertoire holds about 600,000 clones, with almost 97% as singletons. Sequencing was done on a sample of naive CD4+ T cells sorted from blood. As for subset: CD45RA+ positively selected. The origin of the receptors is a woman aged 25 to 45 in good health.

CDR3 loop: CASSSIAGSGETQYF. The CDR3 region has the DNA TGCGCCAGCAGCTCGATAGCGGGATCGGGGGAGACCCAGTACTTC. The J gene is TRBJ2-5, the V gene TRBV5-1, with 8 bases aligning to TRBD2. The germline gives CDR1 SGHRS, CDR2 YFSETQ. This CDR3 contains 15 residues. V trimming: 3 bases; J trimming: 5 bases; junction bases outside the gene matches: 9.

The chain combines TRBV2 with TRBJ2-2; a weak D match, TRBD1 (6 bases). Looked up from germline, CDR1 is SNHLY and CDR2 is FYNNEI. The V end lost 9 bases, the J end lost 0 bases, and 14 bases lay between the germline ends. CDR3 length: 15 amino acids. The CDR3 loop reads CASFPDRSNTGELFF. CDR3 sequence (DNA): TGTGCCAGTTTCCCTGACAGGTCGAACACCGGGGAGCTGTTTTTT.

This chain uses TRBV18 with TRBJ2-1, with 10 bases identical to TRBD2. V shed 8 bases and J 7 bases; nucleotides not matched to a gene: 8. Germline V lookup: CDR1 KGHSH, CDR2 LQKENI. The CDR3 spans 14 residues. This CDR3 reads CASTIAGGSNEQFF. The DNA of the CDR3 is TGTGCCAGCACAATAGCGGGAGGTTCGAATGAGCAGTTCTTC.

This clone has only one observation. The chain combines TRBV7-9 with TRBJ2-7; no clear D. Germline lookup yields CDR1 SEHNR and CDR2 FQNEAQ (reference sequence). Trimming shortened V by 5 bases and J by 0 bases, and 8 bases separated the two germline ends. This CDR3 region has 13 residues. This CDR3 reads CASSTQSSYEQYF. CDR3 sequence (DNA): TGTGCCAGCAGCACTCAAAGCTCCTACGAGCAGTACTTC.

The genes are TRBV6-5 and TRBJ2-1; tentative D call: TRBD1 (5 bases). V was pared by 6 bases and J by 0 bases, with 12 bases between. CDR1 is MNHEY, CDR2 SVGAGI, per germline. This CDR3 comprises 15 residues. The CDR3: CASRSDRSSYNEQFF. In DNA form, the CDR3 reads TGTGCCAGCAGATCCGACAGAAGCTCCTACAATGAGCAGTTCTTC.

Details on this clone: At the DNA level, this CDR3 is encoded by other sequences in the same sample as well. The chain has TRBV29-1 and TRBJ2-7; tentatively, D is TRBD1 or TRBD2 (5 bases each). The germline CDR1 and CDR2 sequences are SQVTM and ANQGSEA. This CDR3 comprises 12 residues. The V end was cut by 6 bases, the J end by 0 bases, with 9 bases between. The CDR3, as DNA: TGCAGCGTCGGGACCGACTCCTACGAGCAGTACTTC. Its translation is CSVGTDSYEQYF.

The gene calls are TRBV28 and TRBJ1-3; D unclear. Trimming pared 4 bases from V and 4 bases from J, leaving 14 bases between. From germline, CDR1 is MDHEN and CDR2 SYDVKM. The CDR3 runs to 15 residues. DNA of the CDR3: TGTGCCAGCAGTTCCCTCCCGGGTGCCGGAAACACCATATATTTT. It is translated as CASSSLPGAGNTIYF.

The V and J genes are TRBV4-2 and TRBJ2-4; D unresolved. Germline assignment: CDR1 LGHNA and CDR2 YNFKEQ. V lost 0 bases to trimming and J lost 1 base, with 4 bases between them. The CDR3 length is 14 residues. The CDR3 sequence is CASSQDGAKNIQYF. DNA for the CDR3: TGTGCCAGCAGCCAAGATGGGGCCAAAAACATTCAGTACTTC.

The chain uses TRBV5-1 and TRBJ2-5; the D gene is possibly TRBD2 (6 bases). V lost 6 bases and J lost 2, with 11 bases in between. The CDR3 extends over 13 amino acids. Germline V gives CDR1 SGHRS, CDR2 YFSETQ. The CDR3 reads CASTSAWQETQYF. Written as DNA, the CDR3 is TGCGCCAGCACTAGCGCGTGGCAAGAGACCCAGTACTTC.

The V call is TRBV2, the J call TRBJ2-1; a weak D match, TRBD2 (5 bases). The CDR3 loop spans 16 amino acids. Trimming cost V 2 bases and J 6 bases, with 17 bases left between them. The germline V gene has CDR1 SNHLY and CDR2 FYNNEI. The CDR3 DNA sequence: TGTGCCAGCAGTGAATTCCAGCGGAGTACGGTCAATGAGCAGTTCTTC. This gives the protein CASSEFQRSTVNEQFF.

The V and J genes are TRBV18 and TRBJ2-7; D is undetermined. V lost 6 bases and J lost 3, with 9 bases in between. The CDR3 covers 12 residues. Germline V gives CDR1 KGHSH, CDR2 LQKENI. This CDR3 reads CASSSQSYEQYF. CDR3 sequence (DNA): TGTGCCAGCTCCTCCCAAAGCTACGAGCAGTACTTC.

The V and J genes are TRBV28 and TRBJ1-2; 9 nucleotides match TRBD1. CDR1 is MDHEN, CDR2 SYDVKM, per germline. V lost 7 bases and J lost 2; bases outside the gene matches: 14. There are 17 residues in the CDR3. The CDR3 sequence: CASIMGDRVPPNYGYTF. Here the CDR3 DNA reads TGTGCCAGCATCATGGGGGACAGGGTTCCACCCAACTATGGCTACACCTTC.

The chain uses TRBV30 and TRBJ2-5; D is unclear. The J call may not be correct, given that the DNA end is closer to TRBJ2-7. The germline CDR1 and CDR2 sequences are GTSNPN and SVGIG (reference sequence). CDR3 length equals 12 residues. CDR3 in DNA: TGTGCCTGGAGTGTAGGTACCTACGAGCAGTACTTC. It specifies CAWSVGTYEQYF.

This clone has just one count. The chain has TRBV19 and TRBJ1-2; TRBD1 is a possible D gene (5 bases). The germline V and J ends were trimmed by 5 bases and 2 bases, with 15 bases remaining between them. This CDR3 has 15 amino acids. Germline V CDR1 and CDR2: LNHDA, SQIVND (reference sequence). The CDR3 DNA reads as TGTGCCAGTAGTGCTCGGGACCGGGTCAACTATGGCTACACCTTC. Translated, it gives CASSARDRVNYGYTF.

J is TRBJ1-5 and V is TRBV10-3; tentative D call: TRBD1 (5 bases). The CDR3 contains 17 residues. Germline-derived CDR1 and CDR2 are ENHRY and SYGVKD. V gave up 0 bases and J gave up 6 bases, with 18 bases separating them. CDR3 region: CAISESGEWSPPQPQHF. CDR3 coding DNA: TGTGCCATCAGTGAGTCGGGGGAATGGAGTCCTCCTCAGCCCCAGCATTTT.

The chain has TRBV19 and TRBJ1-1; D unclear. CDR3 length: 13 amino acids. V lost 1 base to trimming and J lost 5 bases, with 8 bases between them. Germline lookup yields CDR1 LNHDA and CDR2 SQIVND (reference sequence). This CDR3 reads CASSIGLRTEAFF. For the CDR3, the DNA is TGTGCCAGTAGTATAGGTTTGAGGACTGAAGCTTTCTTT.

The chain has TRBV28 and TRBJ1-2, with D maybe TRBD1 (6 bases). CDR3 size: 12 residues. Trimming left V 4 bases short and J 9 bases short, with 12 bases between. CDR1 MDHEN and CDR2 SYDVKM come from the germline V gene. In DNA form, the CDR3 reads TGTGCCAGCAGTTACAGGGTTGATCGCTACACCTTC. Protein sequence: CASSYRVDRYTF.

This chain connects TRBV7-9 to TRBJ1-3, with a tentative D call TRBD1 (6 bases). Germline values: CDR1 SEHNR, CDR2 FQNEAQ (reference sequence). Trimming stripped 5 bases from V and 6 bases from J, with 17 bases between. The CDR3 length is 15 residues. CDR3 in amino acids: CASSPRGGAENTIYF. CDR3 bases: TGTGCCAGCAGCCCGAGGGGGGGCGCCGAAAACACCATATATTTT.

This clone was counted only a few times. CDR3 nucleotide sequence: TGTGCCAGCAGCCTCCACAGGGGTCCAAACACTGAAGCTTTCTTT. Its protein product is CASSLHRGPNTEAFF. V is TRBV14 and J is TRBJ1-1, with 7 nucleotides matching TRBD1. Germline V CDR1 and CDR2: SGHDN, FVKESK. The V and J ends lost 4 bases and 2 bases, in that order; junction bases with no gene match: 7. CDR3 length: 15 residues.

A remark on this clone: The same CDR3 is also encoded by other DNA sequences in this sample. The genes are TRBV30 and TRBJ1-1; no definite D call. Germline V CDR1 and CDR2: GTSNPN, SVGIG (reference sequence). There are 14 residues in the CDR3. V lost 0 bases and J lost 0, with 8 bases in between. In DNA form, the CDR3 reads TGTGCCTGGAGTGTTGGCCAGATGAACACTGAAGCTTTCTTT. Protein sequence: CAWSVGQMNTEAFF.

V is TRBV5-1 and J is TRBJ2-5; TRBD1 matches at 9 bases. Trimming took 4 bases from V and 8 from J; bases not matched to a gene: 15. This CDR3 spans 16 amino acids. Per germline, CDR1 SGHRS and CDR2 YFSETQ. CDR3 coding DNA: TGCGCCAGCAGCGCAGGACCTGGGACAGGGAAGAGAACCCAGTACTTC. As protein: CASSAGPGTGKRTQYF.